The 12 T cell receptor beta chains reported below all come from one sample, sequenced in a study of T cells expressing NK-cell markers. Following a re-call of the 5' RACE reads, TCRdb has one entry per CDR3 protein and lacks DNA. The sample features roughly 380,000 distinct CDR3 sequences, with about 5.2% in its top ten. Sequencing was carried out using blood T cells: a sorted CD56 or NKG2C T cell subset, CD4+ or CD8+ T cells, or bulk PBMC T cells (not recorded which). Receptor source: a man between 18 and 69 years old in good health.

This chain connects TRBV3-1 to TRBJ1-2. The CDR3 totals 15 residues. CDR1 LGHDT and CDR2 YNNKEL come from the germline V gene (reference sequence). CDR3 residues: CASSRAVQRNYGYTF.

V is TRBV18 and J is TRBJ2-7; the TCRdb call, TRBD1, lacks DNA for checking. The germline gives CDR1 KGHSH, CDR2 LQKENI. CDR3 length equals 15 residues. The CDR3 loop reads CASSPGQGGSYEQYF.

The chain recombines TRBV3-1 with TRBJ1-6. Germline-derived CDR1 and CDR2 are LGHDT and YNNKEL (reference sequence). This CDR3 is 17 amino acids long. CDR3 sequence reads: CASSHDSRGVYNSPLHF.

The genes are TRBV7-6 and TRBJ2-3; TCRdb proposes TRBD2, but this gene call is untestable without DNA. The CDR3 length is 16 residues. The germline gives CDR1 SGHVS, CDR2 FNYEAQ. The CDR3 loop is CASSLSSAGGTDTQYF.

The chain combines TRBV6-1 with TRBJ2-2; TCRdb designates TRBD2, a call that cannot be tested without DNA. The CDR3 has 15 amino acids. In germline, CDR1 is MNHNS, CDR2 SASEGT. CDR3 region: CASSKTSGEPGELFF.

The chain has TRBV29-1 and TRBJ2-1; lacking DNA, the TRBD2 call made by TCRdb goes unchecked. This CDR3 is 14 amino acids long. Looked up from germline, CDR1 is SQVTM and CDR2 is ANQGSEA. CDR3 residues: CSVALGPTGNEQFF.

Here the CDR3 reads CASSLVYGRARDYGYTF. This rearrangement joins TRBV5-1 to TRBJ1-2. The CDR3 has 17 residues. In germline, CDR1 is SGHRS, CDR2 YFSETQ.

This sequence joins TRBV20-1 and TRBJ2-3. Germline CDR1 is DFQATT and CDR2 is SNEGSKA (reference sequence). The CDR3 length is 12 residues. The CDR3 here is CSAAGSPDTQYF.

The rearrangement links TRBV6-5 to TRBJ2-3; the TRBD2 assignment by TCRdb is unverifiable without DNA. CDR3 length: 15 residues. In germline, CDR1 is MNHEY, CDR2 SVGAGI. The CDR3 region is CASSFGRGGPDTQYF.

The chain employs TRBV7-2 and TRBJ2-3; TCRdb reports TRBD2, a call that lacks DNA to check it against. The CDR3 contains 17 residues. The germline V gene has CDR1 SGHTA and CDR2 FQGNSA. The CDR3 sequence is CASSQGAAGGPSDTQYF.

This chain connects TRBV20-1 to TRBJ1-1; TCRdb returns TRBD1, unconfirmable since there is no DNA. In germline, CDR1 is DFQATT, CDR2 SNEGSKA (reference sequence). The CDR3 runs 14 residues. The CDR3 sequence: CSARVGGPHTEAFF.

The V and J genes are TRBV6-1 and TRBJ2-5; as DNA is missing, the TRBD2 call by TCRdb cannot be tested. The CDR3 sequence is 16 residues long. In germline, CDR1 is MNHNS, CDR2 SASEGT. The CDR3 sequence is CASSELGASTRETQYF.